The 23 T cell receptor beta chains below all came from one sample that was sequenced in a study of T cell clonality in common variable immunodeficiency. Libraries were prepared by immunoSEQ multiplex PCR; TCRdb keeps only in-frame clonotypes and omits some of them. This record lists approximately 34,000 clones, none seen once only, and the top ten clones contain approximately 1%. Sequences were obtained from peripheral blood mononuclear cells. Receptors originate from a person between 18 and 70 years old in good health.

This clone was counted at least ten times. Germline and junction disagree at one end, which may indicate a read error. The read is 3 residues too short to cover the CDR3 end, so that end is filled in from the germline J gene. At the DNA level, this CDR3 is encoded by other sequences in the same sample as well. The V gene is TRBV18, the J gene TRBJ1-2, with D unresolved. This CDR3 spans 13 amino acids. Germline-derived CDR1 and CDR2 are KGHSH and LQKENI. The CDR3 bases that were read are TGCGCCAGCTCAGAGCAGGCTAACTATGGC. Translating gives CASSEQANYG. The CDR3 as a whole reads CASSEQANYGYTF.

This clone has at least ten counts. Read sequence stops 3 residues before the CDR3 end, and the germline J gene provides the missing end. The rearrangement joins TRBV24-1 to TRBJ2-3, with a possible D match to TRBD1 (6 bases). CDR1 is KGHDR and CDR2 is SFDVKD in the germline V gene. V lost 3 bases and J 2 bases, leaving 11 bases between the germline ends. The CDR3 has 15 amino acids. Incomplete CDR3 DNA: TGTGCCACCAGTGATGTAGGGGGTACCACAGATACG. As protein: CATSDVGGTTDT. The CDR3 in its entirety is CATSDVGGTTDTQYF.

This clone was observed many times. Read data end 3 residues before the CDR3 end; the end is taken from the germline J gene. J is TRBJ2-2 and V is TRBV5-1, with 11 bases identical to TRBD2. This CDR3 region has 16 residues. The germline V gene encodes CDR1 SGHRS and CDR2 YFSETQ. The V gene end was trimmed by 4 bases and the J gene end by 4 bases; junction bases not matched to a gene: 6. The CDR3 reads CASSRGTSGLTGELFF. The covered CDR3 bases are TGCGCCAGCAGCCGGGGGACTAGCGGTCTCACCGGGGAG.

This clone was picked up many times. The sequenced part of the CDR3 DNA is TGTGCCAGCAGGCCCCCCGGGACAGGGGAAATCTCACCC. It translates to CASRPPGTGEISP. The full CDR3 reads CASRPPGTGEISPLHF. The chain has TRBV27 and TRBJ1-6; 10 bases are a match to TRBD1. The read terminates 3 residues ahead of where the CDR3 ends, so the germline J gene completes it. The germline gives CDR1 MNHEY, CDR2 SMNVEV (reference sequence). With 6 bases clipped from V and 10 bases from J, the junction kept 12 bases outside the gene matches. The CDR3 is 16 amino acids.

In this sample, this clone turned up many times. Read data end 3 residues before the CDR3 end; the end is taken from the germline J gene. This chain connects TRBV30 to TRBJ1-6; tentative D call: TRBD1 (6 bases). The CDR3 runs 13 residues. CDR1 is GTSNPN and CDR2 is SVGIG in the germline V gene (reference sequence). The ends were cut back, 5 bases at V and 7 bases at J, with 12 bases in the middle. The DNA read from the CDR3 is TGTGCCTGGGTACAGGGTTCCAATTCACCC. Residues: CAWVQGSNSP. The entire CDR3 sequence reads CAWVQGSNSPLHF.

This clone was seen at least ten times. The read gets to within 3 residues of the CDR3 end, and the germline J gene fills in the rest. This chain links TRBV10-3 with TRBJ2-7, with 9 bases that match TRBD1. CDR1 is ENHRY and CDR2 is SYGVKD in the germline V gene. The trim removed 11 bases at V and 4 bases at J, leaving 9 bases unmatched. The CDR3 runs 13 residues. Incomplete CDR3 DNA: TGTGCCGTCGGGGGACAGGGACCTTACGAG. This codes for CAVGGQGPYE. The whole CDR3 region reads CAVGGQGPYEQYF.

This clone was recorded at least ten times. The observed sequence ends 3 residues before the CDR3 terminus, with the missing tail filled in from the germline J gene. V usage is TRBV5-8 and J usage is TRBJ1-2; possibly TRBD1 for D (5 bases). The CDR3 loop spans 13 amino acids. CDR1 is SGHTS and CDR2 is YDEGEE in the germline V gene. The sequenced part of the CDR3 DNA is TGTGCCAGCAGCTTGAGAGCAGGGTACGGG. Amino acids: CASSLRAGYG. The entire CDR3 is CASSLRAGYGYTF.

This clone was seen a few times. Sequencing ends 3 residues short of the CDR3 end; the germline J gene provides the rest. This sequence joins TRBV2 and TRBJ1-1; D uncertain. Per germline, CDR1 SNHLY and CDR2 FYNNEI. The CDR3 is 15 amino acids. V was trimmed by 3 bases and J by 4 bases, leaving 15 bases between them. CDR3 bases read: TGTGCCAGCAGTGACCTTGAGGTTGTGGCCACTGAA. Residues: CASSDLEVVATE. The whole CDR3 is CASSDLEVVATEAFF.

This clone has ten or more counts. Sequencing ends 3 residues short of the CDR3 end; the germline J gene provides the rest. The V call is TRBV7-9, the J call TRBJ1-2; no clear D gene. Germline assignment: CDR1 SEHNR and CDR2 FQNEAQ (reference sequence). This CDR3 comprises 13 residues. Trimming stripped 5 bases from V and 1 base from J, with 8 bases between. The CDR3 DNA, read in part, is TGTGCCAGCAGCATGCAGGATAACTATGGC. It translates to CASSMQDNYG. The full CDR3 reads CASSMQDNYGYTF.

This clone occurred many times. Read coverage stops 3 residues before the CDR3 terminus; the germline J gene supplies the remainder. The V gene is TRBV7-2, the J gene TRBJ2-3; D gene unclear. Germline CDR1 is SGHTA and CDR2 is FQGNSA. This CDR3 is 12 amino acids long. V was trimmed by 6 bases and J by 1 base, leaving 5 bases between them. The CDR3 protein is CASRIGTDTQYF. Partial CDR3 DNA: TGTGCCAGCAGAATAGGCACAGATACG.

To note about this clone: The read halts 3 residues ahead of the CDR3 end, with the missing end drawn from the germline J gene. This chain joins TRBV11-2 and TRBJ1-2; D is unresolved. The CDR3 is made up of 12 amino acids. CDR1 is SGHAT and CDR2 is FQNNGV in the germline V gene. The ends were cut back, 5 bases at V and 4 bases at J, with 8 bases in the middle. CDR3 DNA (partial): TGTGCCAGCAGCAACTATGGCTATGGC. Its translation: CASSNYGYG. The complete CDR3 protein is CASSNYGYGYTF.

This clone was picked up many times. The sequenced part of the CDR3 DNA is TGTGCCAGCTCACCAGGGACAGGTATGAACACTGAA. Its protein is CASSPGTGMNTE. The entire CDR3 reads CASSPGTGMNTEAFF. The V gene is TRBV18, the J gene TRBJ1-1; 8 bases are a match to TRBD1. The CDR3 is cut off 3 residues early in the read; its end comes from the germline J gene. The CDR3 contains 15 residues. V lost 2 bases to trimming and J lost 0 bases; unmatched junction nucleotides: 2. CDR1 and CDR2 (germline): KGHSH, LQKENI.

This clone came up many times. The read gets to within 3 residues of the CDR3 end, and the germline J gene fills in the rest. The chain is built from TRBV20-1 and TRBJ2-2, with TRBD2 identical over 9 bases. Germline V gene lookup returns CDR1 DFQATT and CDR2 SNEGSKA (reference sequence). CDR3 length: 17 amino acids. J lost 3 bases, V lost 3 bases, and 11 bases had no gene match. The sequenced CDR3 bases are TGCAGTGCTAGGTCCAAGCGGGGGGCCCTCTACACCGGGGAG. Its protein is CSARSKRGALYTGE. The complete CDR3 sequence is CSARSKRGALYTGELFF.

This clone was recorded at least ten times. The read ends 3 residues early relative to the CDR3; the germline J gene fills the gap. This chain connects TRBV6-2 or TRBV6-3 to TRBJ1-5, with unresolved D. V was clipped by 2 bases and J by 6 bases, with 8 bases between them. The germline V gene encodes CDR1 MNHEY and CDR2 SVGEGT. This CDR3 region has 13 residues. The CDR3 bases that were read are TGTGCCAGCAGTTACGGTATCAGTCAGCCC. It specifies CASSYGISQP. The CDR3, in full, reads CASSYGISQPQHF.

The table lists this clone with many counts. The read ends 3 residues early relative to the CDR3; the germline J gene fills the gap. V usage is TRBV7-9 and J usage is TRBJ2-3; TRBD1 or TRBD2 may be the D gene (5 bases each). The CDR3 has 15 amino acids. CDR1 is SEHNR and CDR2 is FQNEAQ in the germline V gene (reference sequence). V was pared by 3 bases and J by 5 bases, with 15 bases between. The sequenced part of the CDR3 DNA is TGTGCCAGCAGCTTGCTAGGGCCGAGGGGAGATACG. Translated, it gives CASSLLGPRGDT. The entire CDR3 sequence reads CASSLLGPRGDTQYF.

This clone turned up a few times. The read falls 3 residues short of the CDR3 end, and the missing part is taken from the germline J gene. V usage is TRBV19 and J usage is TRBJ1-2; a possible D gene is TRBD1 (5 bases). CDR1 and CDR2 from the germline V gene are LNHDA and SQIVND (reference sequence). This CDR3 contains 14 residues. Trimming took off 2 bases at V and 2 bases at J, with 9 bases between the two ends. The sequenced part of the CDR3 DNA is TGTGCCAGTAGTATACAGGGCCTGAACTATGGC. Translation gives CASSIQGLNYG. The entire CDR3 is CASSIQGLNYGYTF.

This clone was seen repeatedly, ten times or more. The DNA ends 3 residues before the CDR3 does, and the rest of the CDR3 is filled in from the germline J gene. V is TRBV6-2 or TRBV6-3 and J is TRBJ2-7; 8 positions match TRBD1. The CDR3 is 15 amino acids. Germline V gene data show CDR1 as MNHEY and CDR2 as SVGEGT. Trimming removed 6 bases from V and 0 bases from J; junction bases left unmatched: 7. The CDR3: CASSQGQVDSYEQYF. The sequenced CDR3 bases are TGTGCCAGCAGCCAGGGACAGGTCGACTCCTACGAG.

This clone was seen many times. The CDR3 spells CSARLAGAGETQYF. CDR3 DNA, as far as it was read: TGCAGTGCGCGGCTAGCGGGAGCGGGAGAGACC. The V call is TRBV20-1, the J call TRBJ2-5, with TRBD2 identical over 10 bases. With the read ending 3 residues before the CDR3 end, the germline J gene is used to fill in that end. Per germline, CDR1 DFQATT and CDR2 SNEGSKA (reference sequence). CDR3 size: 14 residues. Trimming removed 6 bases from V and 4 bases from J; junction bases left unmatched: 8.

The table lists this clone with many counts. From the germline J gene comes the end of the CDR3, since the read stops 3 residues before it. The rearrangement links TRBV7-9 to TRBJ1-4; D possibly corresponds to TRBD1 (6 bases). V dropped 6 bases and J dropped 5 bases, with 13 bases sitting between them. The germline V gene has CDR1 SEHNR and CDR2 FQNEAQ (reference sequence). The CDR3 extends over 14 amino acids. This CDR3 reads CASSIGQLNEKLFF. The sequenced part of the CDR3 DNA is TGTGCCAGCAGTATCGGACAGTTGAATGAAAAA.

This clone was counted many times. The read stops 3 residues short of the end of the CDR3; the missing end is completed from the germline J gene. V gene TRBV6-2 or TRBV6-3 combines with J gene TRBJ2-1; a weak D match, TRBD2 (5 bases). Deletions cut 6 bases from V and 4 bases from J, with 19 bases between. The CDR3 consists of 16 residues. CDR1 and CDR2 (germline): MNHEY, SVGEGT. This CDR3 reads CASRSNFGDFYNEQFF. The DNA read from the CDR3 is TGTGCCAGCAGGTCTAATTTCGGGGATTTTTACAATGAG.

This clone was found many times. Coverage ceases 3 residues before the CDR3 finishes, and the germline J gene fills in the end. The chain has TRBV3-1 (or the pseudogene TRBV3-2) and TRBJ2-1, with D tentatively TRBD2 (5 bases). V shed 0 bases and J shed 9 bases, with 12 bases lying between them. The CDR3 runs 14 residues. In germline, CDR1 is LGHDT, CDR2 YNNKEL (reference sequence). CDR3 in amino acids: CASSQDWREGEQFF. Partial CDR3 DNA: TGTGCCAGCAGCCAAGATTGGAGAGAGGGTGAG.

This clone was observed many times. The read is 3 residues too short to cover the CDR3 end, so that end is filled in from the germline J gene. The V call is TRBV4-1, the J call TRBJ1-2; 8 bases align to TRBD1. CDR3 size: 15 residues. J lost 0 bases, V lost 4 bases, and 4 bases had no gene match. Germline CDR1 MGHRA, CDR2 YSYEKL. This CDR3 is CASSPGQGPNYGYTF. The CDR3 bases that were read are TGCGCCAGCAGCCCAGGACAGGGCCCTAACTATGGC.

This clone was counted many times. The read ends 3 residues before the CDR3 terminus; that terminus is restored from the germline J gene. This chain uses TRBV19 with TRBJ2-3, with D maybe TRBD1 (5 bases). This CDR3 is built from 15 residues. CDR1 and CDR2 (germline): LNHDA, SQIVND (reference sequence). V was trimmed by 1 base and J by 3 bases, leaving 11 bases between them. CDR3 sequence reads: CASSIGGTFTDTQYF. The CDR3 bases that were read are TGTGCCAGTAGTATAGGGGGCACTTTTACAGATACG.